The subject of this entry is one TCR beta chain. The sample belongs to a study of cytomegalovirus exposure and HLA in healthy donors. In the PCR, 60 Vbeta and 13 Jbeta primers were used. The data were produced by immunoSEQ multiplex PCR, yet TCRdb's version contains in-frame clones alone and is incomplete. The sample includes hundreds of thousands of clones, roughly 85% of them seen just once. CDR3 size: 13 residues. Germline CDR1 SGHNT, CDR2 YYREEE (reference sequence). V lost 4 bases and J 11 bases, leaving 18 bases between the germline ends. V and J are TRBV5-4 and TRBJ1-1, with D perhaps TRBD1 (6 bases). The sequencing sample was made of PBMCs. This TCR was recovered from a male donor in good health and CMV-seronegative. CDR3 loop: CASSLNWGQKAFF. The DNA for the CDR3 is TGTGCCAGCAGCCTAAATTGGGGGCAGAAGGCTTTCTTT.